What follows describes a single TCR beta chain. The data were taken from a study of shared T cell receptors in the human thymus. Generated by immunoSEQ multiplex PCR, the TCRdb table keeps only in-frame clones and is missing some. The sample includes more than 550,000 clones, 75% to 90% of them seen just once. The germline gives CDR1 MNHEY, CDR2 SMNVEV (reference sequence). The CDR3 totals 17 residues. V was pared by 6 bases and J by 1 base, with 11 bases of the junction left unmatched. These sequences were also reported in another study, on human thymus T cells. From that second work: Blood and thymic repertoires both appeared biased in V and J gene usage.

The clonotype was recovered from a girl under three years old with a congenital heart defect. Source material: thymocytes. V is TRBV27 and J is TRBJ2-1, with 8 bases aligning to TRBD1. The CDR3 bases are TGTGCCAGCAGCACACCAGGGGGCGAGGATTCCTACAATGAGCAGTTCTTC. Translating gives CASSTPGGEDSYNEQFF.